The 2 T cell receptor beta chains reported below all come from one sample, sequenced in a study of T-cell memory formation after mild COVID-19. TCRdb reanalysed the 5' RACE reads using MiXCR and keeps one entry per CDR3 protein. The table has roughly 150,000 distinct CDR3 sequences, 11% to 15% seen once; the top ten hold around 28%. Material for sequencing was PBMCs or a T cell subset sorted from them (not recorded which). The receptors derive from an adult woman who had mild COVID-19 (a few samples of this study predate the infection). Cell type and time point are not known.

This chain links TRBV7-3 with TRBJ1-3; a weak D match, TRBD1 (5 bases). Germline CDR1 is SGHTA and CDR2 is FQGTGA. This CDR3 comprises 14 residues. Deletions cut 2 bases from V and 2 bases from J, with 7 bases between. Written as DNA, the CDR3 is TGTGCCAGCAGCTTAGTGGGACCTGGAAACACCATATATTTT. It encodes CASSLVGPGNTIYF.

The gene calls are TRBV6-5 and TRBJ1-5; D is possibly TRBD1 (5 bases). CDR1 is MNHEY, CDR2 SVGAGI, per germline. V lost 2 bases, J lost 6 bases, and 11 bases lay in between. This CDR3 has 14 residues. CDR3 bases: TGTGCCAGCAGTTACGGGTCGGGGGTTCAGCCCCAGCATTTT. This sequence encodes CASSYGSGVQPQHF.